The 25 T cell receptor beta chains below come from one sample, sequenced in a study of T cell responses to AZD1222 COVID-19 vaccine. TCRdb's table, derived via immunoSEQ multiplex PCR, lists solely in-frame clones and lacks some. Among 75,000 to 95,000 clones listed, about nine tenths were seen once. Sequencing used peripheral blood, obtained on day 0 of AZD1222 vaccination. The receptor set was obtained from an adult in good health.

The chain has TRBV7-2 and TRBJ1-4, with no clear D. The CDR3 is 15 amino acids. Germline loops: CDR1 SGHTA, CDR2 FQGNSA. Trimming stripped 2 bases from V and 3 bases from J, with 10 bases between. The CDR3, as DNA: TGTGCCAGCAGCTTATTAAGTGGGGCTAATGAAAAACTGTTTTTT. This sequence encodes CASSLLSGANEKLFF.

The rearrangement uses TRBV6-5 and TRBJ1-4; D gene uncertain. V was trimmed by 0 bases and J by 2 bases, leaving 7 bases between them. Germline V gives CDR1 MNHEY, CDR2 SVGAGI. The CDR3 extends over 15 amino acids. CDR3 sequence reads: CASSYSDRTNEKLFF. The CDR3 region has the DNA TGTGCCAGCAGTTACTCCGACCGGACTAATGAAAAACTGTTTTTT.

This clone was seen once. V gene TRBV12-3 or TRBV12-4 combines with J gene TRBJ1-2; D is unclear. The length of the CDR3 is 13 residues. V was shortened by 2 bases and J by 8 bases, with 12 bases between the two germline ends. The CDR3 sequence is CASSLRRSGGYTF. CDR3 nucleotides: TGTGCCAGCAGTTTAAGGCGGTCGGGAGGCTACACCTTC.

V and J are TRBV7-3 and TRBJ1-1, with 9 bases aligning to TRBD1. Germline values: CDR1 SGHTA, CDR2 FQGTGA. The CDR3 totals 18 residues. Losses at the gene ends were 1 base for V and 0 bases for J; bases not matched to a gene: 9. DNA of the CDR3: TGTGCCAGCAGCTTAAGAGGGGGGACAGGGAATTTGAACACTGAAGCTTTCTTT. Encoded protein: CASSLRGGTGNLNTEAFF.

The chain links TRBV10-3 to TRBJ1-4; tentative D call: TRBD1 (5 bases). The CDR3 loop spans 16 amino acids. V lost 0 bases and J 5 bases, leaving 13 bases between the germline ends. The V gene's germline CDR1 is ENHRY and CDR2 SYGVKD. CDR3 nucleotides: TGTGCCATCAGTGAGTCGGGGGGAAGTAGCAATGAAAAACTGTTTTTT. Its translation is CAISESGGSSNEKLFF.

The V and J genes are TRBV14 and TRBJ2-7; D is unclear. Germline loops: CDR1 SGHDN, CDR2 FVKESK. CDR3 length: 16 residues. V was shortened by 1 base and J by 0 bases, with 13 bases between the two germline ends. The CDR3 protein is CASSQAHWSSSYEQYF. CDR3 in DNA: TGTGCCAGCAGCCAAGCACATTGGTCAAGCTCCTACGAGCAGTACTTC.

CDR3 nucleotides: TGTGCCAGCAGCTCTTGGGGCAACCGCTACTACACTGAAGCTTTCTTT. Encoded protein: CASSSWGNRYYTEAFF. The chain uses TRBV14 and TRBJ1-1, with D possibly matching TRBD1 (5 bases). The CDR3 is 16 amino acids. The ends were cut back, 5 bases at V and 3 bases at J, with 19 bases in the middle. The germline V gene encodes CDR1 SGHDN and CDR2 FVKESK.

V gene TRBV7-9 combines with J gene TRBJ1-4; D uncertain. V was shortened by 2 bases and J by 8 bases, with 6 bases between the two germline ends. In germline, CDR1 is SEHNR, CDR2 FQNEAQ (reference sequence). The CDR3 is 12 residues long. CDR3 residues: CASSLIQEKLFF. DNA for the CDR3: TGTGCCAGCAGCTTAATTCAGGAAAAACTGTTTTTT.

The chain uses TRBV5-4 and TRBJ2-5; D remains ambiguous. Per germline, CDR1 SGHNT and CDR2 YYREEE (reference sequence). V dropped 5 bases and J dropped 2 bases, with 13 bases sitting between them. This CDR3 contains 14 residues. The CDR3 reads CASSRKAEQETQYF. CDR3 nucleotides: TGTGCCAGCAGTCGTAAGGCGGAACAAGAGACCCAGTACTTC.

CDR3 region: CASSLRSAYSNYGYTF. For the CDR3, the DNA is TGTGCCAGCAGCTTAAGGTCCGCATATTCTAACTATGGCTACACCTTC. The chain employs TRBV7-9 and TRBJ1-2; D not resolved. V lost 2 bases, J lost 0 bases, and 13 bases lay in between. The CDR3 consists of 16 residues. The germline CDR1 and CDR2 sequences are SEHNR and FQNEAQ (reference sequence).

The chain employs TRBV11-3 and TRBJ2-3, with 8 bases matching TRBD1. CDR1 is SGHNT and CDR2 is YENEEA in the germline V gene. V trimming: 1 base; J trimming: 0 bases; junction bases outside the gene matches: 6. The CDR3 contains 17 residues. Here the CDR3 reads CASSLAMDRESTDTQYF. The CDR3 nucleotides are TGTGCCAGCAGCTTAGCCATGGACAGGGAGAGCACAGATACGCAGTATTTT.

The rearrangement links TRBV11-1 to TRBJ2-3; D possibly corresponds to TRBD2 (5 bases). Per the germline V gene, CDR1 is SGHAT and CDR2 is FQDESV (reference sequence). The CDR3 is made up of 15 amino acids. Trimming left V 1 base short and J 1 base short, with 9 bases between. The DNA of the CDR3 is TGTGCCAGCAGCTTAGACGGGAAAGGCACAGATACGCAGTATTTT. Amino acids: CASSLDGKGTDTQYF.

The chain has TRBV5-1 and TRBJ1-1; D is perhaps TRBD1 (5 bases). Germline CDR1 reads SGHRS; CDR2 reads YFSETQ. V was trimmed by 0 bases and J by 6 bases, leaving 12 bases between them. CDR3 size: 14 residues. The CDR3 coding sequence is TGCGCCAGCAGCTTGGCCACCGCAGGGTCTGAAGCTTTCTTT. Protein product: CASSLATAGSEAFF.

The genes are TRBV12-3 or TRBV12-4 and TRBJ2-7; the D is unclear. V lost 5 bases to trimming and J lost 4 bases, with 12 bases between them. This CDR3 has 13 amino acids. The chain's CDR3 is CASSPSRLYEQYF. CDR3 sequence (DNA): TGTGCCAGCAGTCCCAGTCGACTTTACGAGCAGTACTTC.

The CDR3 region is CASSTEGATEAFF. CDR3 DNA sequence: TGTGCCAGCAGTACAGAGGGGGCCACTGAAGCTTTCTTT. The chain couples TRBV6-6 to TRBJ1-1, with 7 bases lining up with TRBD1. Germline trimming cut 5 bases from V and 4 bases from J; bases unmatched to any gene: 4. This CDR3 region has 13 residues. The V gene's germline CDR1 is MNHNY and CDR2 SVGAGI (reference sequence).

The V gene is TRBV7-2, the J gene TRBJ1-2; possibly TRBD1 for D (6 bases). The germline V gene encodes CDR1 SGHTA and CDR2 FQGNSA. The ends were cut back, 5 bases at V and 1 base at J, with 11 bases in the middle. The CDR3 sequence is 14 residues long. CDR3 sequence (DNA): TGTGCCAGCAGCGTGACAGGCCTTAACTATGGCTACACCTTC. Translated, it gives CASSVTGLNYGYTF.

The rearrangement links TRBV7-9 to TRBJ1-2; no reliable D call. Germline CDR1 and CDR2: SEHNR and FQNEAQ (reference sequence). Deletions cut 3 bases from V and 8 bases from J, with 10 bases between. The CDR3 totals 12 residues. CDR3 nucleotide sequence: TGTGCCAGCAGCTTTTCGTACCAAGGCTACACCTTC. Translated: CASSFSYQGYTF.

V gene TRBV10-3 combines with J gene TRBJ1-5, with D hard to call. The CDR3 extends over 11 amino acids. Germline CDR1 and CDR2: ENHRY and SYGVKD. Between the trimmed V and J ends, which lost 1 base and 7 bases, there was a span of 2 bases. CDR3 coding DNA: TGTGCCATCAGTGAGTGGCAGCCCCAGCATTTT. Protein sequence: CAISEWQPQHF.

The V call is TRBV19, the J call TRBJ1-2, with 8 nucleotides matching TRBD1. The CDR3 has 14 residues. Germline CDR1 reads LNHDA; CDR2 reads SQIVND (reference sequence). V shed 9 bases, J shed 7 bases, and the junction held 13 bases outside the gene matches. The CDR3 nucleotides are TGTGCCAGCGTATCCCATGACAGGGGAACTGGCTACACCTTC. The encoded protein is CASVSHDRGTGYTF.

This chain joins TRBV4-2 and TRBJ1-4; D is undetermined. The CDR3 contains 13 residues. The germline V gene encodes CDR1 LGHNA and CDR2 YNFKEQ. Trimming pared 2 bases from V and 8 bases from J, leaving 9 bases between. Written as DNA, the CDR3 is TGTGCCAGCAGCCAAATGTGGGGAGAAAAACTGTTTTTT. This sequence encodes CASSQMWGEKLFF.

The chain is built from TRBV28 and TRBJ1-5; the D is unclear. With 5 bases removed from V and 1 base from J, the gap between germline ends came to 15 bases. The CDR3 has 16 residues. In germline, CDR1 is MDHEN, CDR2 SYDVKM. The CDR3 is CASSPQDGASNQPQHF. As DNA, the CDR3 is TGTGCCAGCAGTCCCCAAGATGGTGCGAGCAATCAGCCCCAGCATTTT.

This clone appeared a single time. The chain recombines TRBV7-8 with TRBJ1-2; possible D gene TRBD1, 6 bases. Trimming removed 5 bases at V and 4 bases at J, with 8 bases between. Looked up from germline, CDR1 is SGHVS and CDR2 is FQNEAQ. The length of the CDR3 is 12 residues. The CDR3 region has the DNA TGTGCCAGCAGCCTAGGGGGCTATGGCTACACCTTC. Amino acid sequence: CASSLGGYGYTF.

The chain has TRBV4-1 and TRBJ1-1, with D unresolved. CDR1 MGHRA and CDR2 YSYEKL come from the germline V gene. CDR3 length equals 11 residues. The V end lost 6 bases, the J end lost 6 bases, and 8 bases lay between the germline ends. CDR3 DNA sequence: TGCGCCAGCAGGGCAAGGTCTGAAGCTTTCTTT. Protein sequence: CASRARSEAFF.

The V gene is TRBV21-1, the J gene TRBJ1-5; TRBD1, the D gene given by the table, was not confirmed from the DNA. TRBV21-1 is recorded as a pseudogene. The CDR3 has 14 residues. CDR3 protein: CANQGADSNQPQHF. The CDR3 DNA sequence: TGTGCCAACCAAGGGGCGGATAGCAATCAGCCCCAGCATTTT.

The chain is built from TRBV2 and TRBJ2-3; TRBD2 aligns across 9 bases. The V and J ends lost 6 bases and 5 bases, in that order; junction bases with no gene match: 15. The germline gives CDR1 SNHLY, CDR2 FYNNEI. The CDR3 spans 17 residues. This CDR3 reads CASSLRGVAGVGDTQYF. The CDR3 nucleotides read TGTGCCAGCAGCCTCCGCGGGGTAGCGGGAGTCGGAGATACGCAGTATTTT.